This entry concerns a single TCR beta chain. RNA transcripts gave rise to amplified TCR beta CDR3 regions. TCR CDR3 underwent first-round RT-PCR with the HTBI primer set. Via MiXCR, TCRdb re-called the multiplex PCR reads, giving one row per CDR3 protein. The sample consists of roughly 380,000 distinct CDR3 sequences, over 11% of them appearing once. These data originate in a study of T cells in Graves' hyperthyroidism and ophthalmopathy. Per the germline V gene, CDR1 is MNHEY and CDR2 is SVGAGI. Trimming shortened V by 0 bases and J by 5 bases, and 10 bases separated the two germline ends. CDR3 length equals 15 residues.

This TCR was recovered from a woman aged 60-75 years with Graves' hyperthyroidism. The sequencing input was blood. J is TRBJ2-2 and V is TRBV6-5, with D unclear. The CDR3, as DNA: TGTGCCAGCAGTTACTCGACCGAGTCAACCGGGGAGCTGTTTTTT. This translates into CASSYSTESTGELFF.